This is a list of T cell receptor beta chains from one sample in a study of CD8 T cells in Susac syndrome. TCRdb independently ran MiXCR on the immunoSEQ multiplex PCR reads; one entry per CDR3 protein. The profile covers roughly 67,000 distinct CDR3 sequences, with less than 95% appearing a single time and 0.3% to 0.45% taken by the ten largest. What was sequenced was CD8+ T cells from PBMCs. These receptors all stem from a human donor with multiple sclerosis. Both conserved end residues are part of each CDR3. A D gene is named only where the DNA matches it firmly. The size field is filled for only some rows; it gives once, few, many or a size class.

d_gene: TRBD1
abundance: .
v_gene: TRBV6-1
j_gene: TRBJ2-1
CDR3nt: TGTGCCAGCAGTGACTCCCGGACAGGCTACAATGAGCAGTTCTTC
CDR3aa: CASSDSRTGYNEQFF

d_gene: .
abundance: .
v_gene: TRBV29-1
j_gene: TRBJ1-2
CDR3nt: TGCAGCGTGTGGTTAAACTATGGCTACACCTTC
CDR3aa: CSVWLNYGYTF

d_gene: .
abundance: once
v_gene: TRBV6-5
j_gene: TRBJ1-2
CDR3nt: TGTGCCAGCAGTTACTCGAGACCGGGGGGGCACTATGGCTACACCTTC
CDR3aa: CASSYSRPGGHYGYTF

d_gene: TRBD1
abundance: .
v_gene: TRBV2
j_gene: TRBJ2-2
CDR3nt: TGTGCCAGCAGTGAACCGGGACAGGGGATCGCCGGGGAGCTGTTTTTT
CDR3aa: CASSEPGQGIAGELFF

d_gene: .
abundance: .
v_gene: TRBV4-1
j_gene: TRBJ2-5
CDR3nt: TGCGCCAGCAGCCAAGATCTTGGAAGTCGTCGGGGGAAGGAGACCCAGTACTTC
CDR3aa: CASSQDLGSRRGKETQYF

d_gene: TRBD2
abundance: .
v_gene: TRBV6-2/TRBV6-3
j_gene: TRBJ2-1
CDR3nt: TGTGCCAGCAGTTACTGGCGGGAGGGCCAGAATGAGCAGTTCTTC
CDR3aa: CASSYWREGQNEQFF

d_gene: .
abundance: once
v_gene: TRBV5-1
j_gene: TRBJ1-1
CDR3nt: TGCGCCAGCAGCTTGGGGGACGGAGAAGCTTTCTTT
CDR3aa: CASSLGDGEAFF

d_gene: TRBD1
abundance: .
v_gene: TRBV12-3/TRBV12-4
j_gene: TRBJ2-2
CDR3nt: TGTGCCAGCAGTTTAGCCCAGGGGGACACCGGGGAGCTGTTTTTT
CDR3aa: CASSLAQGDTGELFF

d_gene: TRBD2
abundance: .
v_gene: TRBV3-1
j_gene: TRBJ2-1
CDR3nt: TGTGCCAGCAGCCATGGACTAGCAGGTTACAATGAGCAGTTCTTC
CDR3aa: CASSHGLAGYNEQFF

d_gene: TRBD1
abundance: .
v_gene: TRBV11-2
j_gene: TRBJ1-2
CDR3nt: TGTGCCAGCAGTCCACTTGAAAGGTGGCGGACAGGGGAGTTCTTCGACGGCTACACCTTC
CDR3aa: CASSPLERWRTGEFFDGYTF

d_gene: TRBD1
abundance: .
v_gene: TRBV5-1
j_gene: TRBJ1-6
CDR3nt: TGCGCCAGCAGCTTGGGGGACAGGGGGTCCTATAATTCACCCCTCCACTTT
CDR3aa: CASSLGDRGSYNSPLHF

d_gene: .
abundance: .
v_gene: TRBV7-9
j_gene: TRBJ1-1
CDR3nt: TGTGCCAGCAGCTTAGCGGACACCTTGAACACTGAAGCTTTCTTT
CDR3aa: CASSLADTLNTEAFF

d_gene: TRBD2
abundance: .
v_gene: TRBV19
j_gene: TRBJ2-7
CDR3nt: TGTGCCAGTAGTTGGGGACTAGCGGGAGACGAGCAGTACTTC
CDR3aa: CASSWGLAGDEQYF

d_gene: .
abundance: .
v_gene: TRBV5-1
j_gene: TRBJ2-1
CDR3nt: TGCGCCAGCAGCTCAGGACTAACGCAGTTCTTC
CDR3aa: CASSSGLTQFF

d_gene: .
abundance: .
v_gene: TRBV25-1
j_gene: TRBJ2-7
CDR3nt: TGTGCCAGCACGGACGGACCGAGGAACTACGAGCAGTACTTC
CDR3aa: CASTDGPRNYEQYF

d_gene: TRBD2
abundance: .
v_gene: TRBV12-3/TRBV12-4
j_gene: TRBJ2-2
CDR3nt: TGTGCCAGCAGTTTACGGGAGGTCGGGGAGCTGTTTTTT
CDR3aa: CASSLREVGELFF

d_gene: .
abundance: once
v_gene: TRBV7-9
j_gene: TRBJ2-6
CDR3nt: TGTGCCAGCGGCACATCTGATGCCTCTGGGGCCAACGTCCTGACTTTC
CDR3aa: CASGTSDASGANVLTF

d_gene: .
abundance: .
v_gene: TRBV20-1
j_gene: TRBJ2-5
CDR3nt: TGCAGTGCTTTAGGGGAGGGGGCCGGAGAGACCCAGTACTTC
CDR3aa: CSALGEGAGETQYF

d_gene: .
abundance: .
v_gene: TRBV4-1
j_gene: TRBJ1-1
CDR3nt: TGCGCCAGCAGCCAAGATGAGTCTTCGCCAGAGGAGAACACTGAAGCTTTCTTT
CDR3aa: CASSQDESSPEENTEAFF

d_gene: .
abundance: .
v_gene: TRBV9
j_gene: TRBJ2-7
CDR3nt: TGTGCCAGCAGCGTAGACGGGAGCTACGAGCAGTACTTC
CDR3aa: CASSVDGSYEQYF

d_gene: TRBD1
abundance: .
v_gene: TRBV27
j_gene: TRBJ2-7
CDR3nt: TGTGCCAGCAGCCCGGACAGGGGGCTCAACGAGCAGTACTTC
CDR3aa: CASSPDRGLNEQYF

d_gene: .
abundance: few
v_gene: TRBV27
j_gene: TRBJ1-1
CDR3nt: TGTGCCAGCAGTTTATCGAGCGCCACTGAAGCTTTCTTT
CDR3aa: CASSLSSATEAFF

d_gene: .
abundance: few
v_gene: TRBV12-3/TRBV12-4
j_gene: TRBJ2-2
CDR3nt: TGTGCCAGCAGTCCCACAGGGACCGGGGAGCTGTTTTTT
CDR3aa: CASSPTGTGELFF

d_gene: .
abundance: .
v_gene: TRBV27
j_gene: TRBJ2-7
CDR3nt: TGTGCCAGCAGTTTACGCTATCTAGCCGGATACGAGCAGTACTTC
CDR3aa: CASSLRYLAGYEQYF

d_gene: .
abundance: once
v_gene: TRBV27
j_gene: TRBJ2-1
CDR3nt: TGTGCCAGCAGGTATGCGGGGCGCAATGAGCAGTTCTTC
CDR3aa: CASRYAGRNEQFF

d_gene: .
abundance: .
v_gene: TRBV6-2/TRBV6-3
j_gene: TRBJ1-5
CDR3nt: TGTGCCAGCAGTTACGGCGGGGAAAGGCAGCCCCAGCATTTT
CDR3aa: CASSYGGERQPQHF

d_gene: .
abundance: .
v_gene: TRBV11-2
j_gene: TRBJ2-3
CDR3nt: TGTGCCAGCAGCTTAAGGGCGGAAAGCACAGATACGCAGTATTTT
CDR3aa: CASSLRAESTDTQYF

d_gene: TRBD2
abundance: .
v_gene: TRBV9
j_gene: TRBJ2-1
CDR3nt: TGTGCCAGCAGCCCCGGGACTAGCGGGGGTTACAATGAGCAGTTCTTC
CDR3aa: CASSPGTSGGYNEQFF

d_gene: TRBD2
abundance: .
v_gene: TRBV4-1
j_gene: TRBJ2-3
CDR3nt: TGCGCCAGCAGCCAGTTAGCGGGGGACACAGATACGCAGTATTTT
CDR3aa: CASSQLAGDTDTQYF

d_gene: TRBD2
abundance: .
v_gene: TRBV5-1
j_gene: TRBJ2-1
CDR3nt: TGCGCCAGCAGCATTGGACTAGCGGGAGCGAATGAGCAGTTCTTC
CDR3aa: CASSIGLAGANEQFF

d_gene: .
abundance: .
v_gene: TRBV5-4
j_gene: TRBJ2-2
CDR3nt: TGTGCCAGCAGCACCGGGACGGAGAACACCGGGGAGCTGTTTTTT
CDR3aa: CASSTGTENTGELFF

d_gene: TRBD1
abundance: .
v_gene: TRBV29-1
j_gene: TRBJ1-2
CDR3nt: TGCAGCGTTGGGACAGGGAGGAGCTATGGCTACACCTTC
CDR3aa: CSVGTGRSYGYTF

d_gene: .
abundance: .
v_gene: TRBV24-1
j_gene: TRBJ2-3
CDR3nt: TGTGCCACCAGTGATTATCAAACAGATACGCAGTATTTT
CDR3aa: CATSDYQTDTQYF

d_gene: TRBD2
abundance: .
v_gene: TRBV29-1
j_gene: TRBJ2-3
CDR3nt: TGCAGCGGAGGGACTAGTGGGCAGGATACGCAGTATTTT
CDR3aa: CSGGTSGQDTQYF

d_gene: .
abundance: .
v_gene: TRBV14
j_gene: TRBJ1-5
CDR3nt: TGTGCCAGCAGCCAAGGTCCCCGGCATCAGCCCCAGCATTTT
CDR3aa: CASSQGPRHQPQHF

d_gene: .
abundance: .
v_gene: TRBV27
j_gene: TRBJ2-7
CDR3nt: TGTGCCAGCAGTTTCACAGGCATCAGCTCCTACGAGCAGTACTTC
CDR3aa: CASSFTGISSYEQYF

d_gene: .
abundance: .
v_gene: TRBV18
j_gene: TRBJ2-5
CDR3nt: TGTGCCAGCTCACCCCCAGACAGAGAAGAGACCCAGTACTTC
CDR3aa: CASSPPDREETQYF

d_gene: TRBD1
abundance: few
v_gene: TRBV9
j_gene: TRBJ2-7
CDR3nt: TGTGCCAGCAGCCCTCGGGACAGCATCTACGAGCAGTACTTC
CDR3aa: CASSPRDSIYEQYF

d_gene: .
abundance: .
v_gene: TRBV13
j_gene: TRBJ2-5
CDR3nt: TGTGCCAGCAGCTTAGGTACAGGGTTGAAGACCCAGTACTTC
CDR3aa: CASSLGTGLKTQYF

d_gene: .
abundance: .
v_gene: TRBV30
j_gene: TRBJ2-1
CDR3nt: TGTGCCTGGAGTAGCCCCTATGATCCTGAGCAGTTCTTC
CDR3aa: CAWSSPYDPEQFF